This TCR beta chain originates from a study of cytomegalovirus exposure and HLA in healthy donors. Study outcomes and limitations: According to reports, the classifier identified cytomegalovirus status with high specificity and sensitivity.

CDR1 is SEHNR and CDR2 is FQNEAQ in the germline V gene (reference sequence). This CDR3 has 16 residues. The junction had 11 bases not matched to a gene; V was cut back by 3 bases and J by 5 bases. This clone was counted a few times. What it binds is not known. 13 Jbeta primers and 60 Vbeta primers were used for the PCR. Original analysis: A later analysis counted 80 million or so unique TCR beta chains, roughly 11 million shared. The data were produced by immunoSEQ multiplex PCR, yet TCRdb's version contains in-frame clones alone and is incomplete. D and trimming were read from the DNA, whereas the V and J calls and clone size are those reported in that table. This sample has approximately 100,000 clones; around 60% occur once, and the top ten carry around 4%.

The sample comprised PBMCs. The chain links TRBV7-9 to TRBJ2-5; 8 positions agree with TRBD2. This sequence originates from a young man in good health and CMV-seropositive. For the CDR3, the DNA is TGTGCCAGCAGCTTCGCGAAAGGCGGGGGGCGGGAGACCCAGTACTTC. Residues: CASSFAKGGGRETQYF.